This T cell receptor beta chain was sequenced in a study of blood T cell repertoires in COVID-19. As handled by the study authors: Quantification of nucleated cells was approximated via reference gene primer amplification. TCRdb's copy holds only in-frame clones and misses some; the assay was immunoSEQ multiplex PCR. V and J calls and clone size are copied from that table; D and trimming were computed from the DNA. The sample carries about 380,000 clones, more than 70% recorded once. The study counted Cohort 3 donors as recovered given two negative PCRs, clearance, or symptom resolution. This clonotype was obtained from a man aged 25-45 years who had recovered from COVID-19. Sequenced input: PBMCs or T cells enriched from blood (not recorded which).

The CDR3: CASSEYETPGRSNSPLHF. In DNA, the CDR3 is TGTGCCAGCAGTGAATACGAGACCCCGGGTCGGAGTAATTCACCCCTCCACTTT. This chain connects TRBV25-1 to TRBJ1-6; D remains ambiguous. The CDR3 contains 18 residues. Germline V CDR1 and CDR2: MGHDK, SYGVNS. The V end lost 0 bases, the J end lost 6 bases, and 18 bases lay between the germline ends.